This TCR beta chain was recovered during a study of shared clonotypes between healthy human individuals. Study overall: A couple of women and three men aged 18 to 49 made up the donors.

V shed 0 bases, J shed 0 bases, and the junction held 2 bases outside the gene matches. The length of the CDR3 is 16 residues. CDR1 and CDR2 from the germline V gene are MNHNS and SASEGT. TCRdb's table, derived via immunoSEQ multiplex PCR, lists solely in-frame clones and lacks some. The sample records 450,000 to 500,000 clones, around 79% being singletons. This sequence was found in a middle-aged woman in good health. Some clones in this sample may be carry-over from other donors' samples. The sample taken for sequencing was PBMCs. The J gene is TRBJ2-1, the V gene TRBV6-1; TRBD1 matches 7 bases. As DNA, the CDR3 is TGTGCCAGCAGTGAAGCGGCAGGGGGCTCCTACAATGAGCAGTTCTTC. It codes for CASSEAAGGSYNEQFF.